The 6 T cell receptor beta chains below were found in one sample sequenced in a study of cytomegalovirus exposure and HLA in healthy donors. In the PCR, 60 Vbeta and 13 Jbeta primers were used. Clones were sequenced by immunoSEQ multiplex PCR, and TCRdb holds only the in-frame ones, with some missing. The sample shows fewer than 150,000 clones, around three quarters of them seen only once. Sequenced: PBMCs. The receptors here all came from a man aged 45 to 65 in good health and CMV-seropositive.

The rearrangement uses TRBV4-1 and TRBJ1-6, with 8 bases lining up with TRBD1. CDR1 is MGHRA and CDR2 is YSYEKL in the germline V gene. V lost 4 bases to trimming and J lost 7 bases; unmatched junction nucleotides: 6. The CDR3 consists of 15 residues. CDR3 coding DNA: TGCGCCAGCAGCCTTCTCGGGACAGGAAATTCACCCCTCCACTTT. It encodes CASSLLGTGNSPLHF.

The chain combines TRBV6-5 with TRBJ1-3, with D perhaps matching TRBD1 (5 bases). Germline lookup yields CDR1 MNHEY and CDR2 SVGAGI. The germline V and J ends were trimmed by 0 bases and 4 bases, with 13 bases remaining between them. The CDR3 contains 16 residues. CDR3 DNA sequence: TGTGCCAGCAGTTACTCGGGGGGAGCGACCGGAAACACCATATATTTT. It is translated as CASSYSGGATGNTIYF.

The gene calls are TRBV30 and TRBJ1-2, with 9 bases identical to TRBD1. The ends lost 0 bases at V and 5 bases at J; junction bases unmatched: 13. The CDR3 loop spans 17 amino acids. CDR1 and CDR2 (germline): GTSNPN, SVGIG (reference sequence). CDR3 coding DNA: TGTGCCTGGAGTGTAGGGGGCCTTGGACAGGGGCCTTATGGCTACACCTTC. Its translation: CAWSVGGLGQGPYGYTF.

Here the CDR3 reads CASSETSGRTDTQYF. For the CDR3, the DNA is TGCGCCAGCAGCGAAACTAGCGGACGCACAGATACGCAGTATTTT. The chain is built from TRBV5-1 and TRBJ2-3; 8 bases fit TRBD2. Trimming cost V 4 bases and J 1 base; bases outside gene matches: 5. The CDR3 sequence is 15 residues long. Germline loops: CDR1 SGHRS, CDR2 YFSETQ.

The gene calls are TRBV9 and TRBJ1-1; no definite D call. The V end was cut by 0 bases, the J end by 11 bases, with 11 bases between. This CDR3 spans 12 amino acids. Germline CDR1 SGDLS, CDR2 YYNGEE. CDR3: CASSVVEGTAFF. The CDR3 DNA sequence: TGTGCCAGCAGCGTAGTGGAGGGTACGGCTTTCTTT.

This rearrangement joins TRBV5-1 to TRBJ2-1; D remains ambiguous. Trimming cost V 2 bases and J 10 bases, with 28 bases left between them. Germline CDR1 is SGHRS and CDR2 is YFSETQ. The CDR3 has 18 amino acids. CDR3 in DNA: TGCGCCAGCAGCTTACAGACACGCCGGCGATCTCACCCCGGCGAGCAGTTCTTC. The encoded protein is CASSLQTRRRSHPGEQFF. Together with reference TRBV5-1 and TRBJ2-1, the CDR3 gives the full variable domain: KAGVTQTPRYLIKTRGQQVTLSCSPISGHRSVSWYQQTPGQGLQFLFEYFSETQRNKGNFPGRFSGRQFSNSRSEMNVSTLELGDSALYLCASSLQTRRRSHPGEQFFGPGTRLTVL.